This T cell receptor beta chain was identified during a study of T cell repertoires in cytomegalovirus infection. About this clonotype: The target antigen is unknown.

In TCRdb, the reads were re-called with MiXCR into one record per CDR3 protein. The sample has a few hundred thousand distinct CDR3 sequences; about two fifths are singletons. Germline values: CDR1 MNHEY, CDR2 SMNVEV (reference sequence). The CDR3 has 13 amino acids. V was shortened by 11 bases and J by 7 bases, with 15 bases between the two germline ends. The receptor was isolated from a human donor in good health (CMV status not recorded). Some clones in this sample may be carry-over from other donors' samples. V is TRBV27 and J is TRBJ1-6; perhaps TRBD1 as D (6 bases). The starting material was cultured PBMCs, obtained from culture after CMV antigen stimulation. CDR3 nucleotides: TGTGCCCTCCCCGGGGGGCGGAATTCACCCCTCCACTTT. The encoded protein is CALPGGRNSPLHF.